This TCR beta chain was retrieved from a study of T cells after yellow fever vaccination (dated by TCRdb to between 2019 and 2020). Broadly, across the study: The SMART-Seq v4 Ultra Low Input RNA kit was used to prepare libraries from fractions with low cell numbers. Two healthy male donors made up the cohort, one aged 18 to 29 years and the other aged 30 to 40 years. Bulk PBMC replicates and cell subsets were isolated from blood drawn at multiple timepoints before and after both primary and secondary immunization. To follow T-cell clones before and after primary and booster YFV17D yellow fever vaccination, bulk TCR alpha and beta repertoires were sequenced over time.

The treatment or condition label, as the study defines it: live attenuated yellow fever vaccine strain. At each blood-draw timepoint, two biological replicates of bulk PBMCs were collected. A standard Ficoll-Paque protocol was used to isolate PBMCs from peripheral blood. TriZol was used to extract RNA from bulk PBMCs, from CD4 and CD8 fractions, and from dextramer-positive and dextramer-negative fractions. On this clonotype: Its cognate antigen has yet to be identified. No base qualities exist here, and no much larger clone lies one base off it.

TCRdb records Illumina NovaSeq 6000 as the sequencer. TCR cDNA was synthesized by 5'RACE template switching, which introduced a universal primer site and unique molecular identifiers. Priming for cDNA synthesis came from both the TCR alpha and TCR beta constant segments. Two PCR steps were used to amplify libraries, with sample barcodes and sequencing adapters being added in the second step. Sequencing of libraries was performed on Illumina HiSeq 2500 (2x100 bp) or NovaSeq (2x150 bp). For the original study's pipeline: Reads were demultiplexed and collapsed into UMI consensus sequences with MIGEC, and V(D)J alignment was performed with MiXCR. Vaccine-responding clonotypes were identified with edgeR using replicate PBMC samples, with FDR below 0.01 and a log2 fold change above 5 up to day 15 being required. CD4 or CD8 identity was assigned to each bulk clonotype according to whether the clonotype was present at higher abundance in the sequenced CD4 repertoire or the sequenced CD8 repertoire. The public reads were reprocessed in TCRdb via fastp at Q25 and MiXCR, keeping in-frame beta chains. Every entry covers one CDR3 protein and lists the most common genes and DNA from its rows. V and J calls and clone size were set by TCRdb, not the authors. This sample gives over 250,000 distinct CDR3 sequences in total; 4.1% of them show up just once. The leading ten clones occupy roughly 25% of the sample.

Trimming removed 0 bases from V and 2 bases from J, leaving 11 bases between the germline ends. CDR1 and CDR2 (MGHRA, YSYEKL) derive from the germline V gene. Measured from the cysteine to the phenylalanine, the CDR3 is 16 residues long. Left in the record is the CDR3 DNA by itself, 48 bases read in frame from the first base. On the study overall, not on this receptor specifically: Computational filtering was required because FACS-sorted repertoires could contain abundant contaminating clonotypes from the bulk population. Compared with the primary T-cell response, the secondary T-cell response was faster but weaker, reaching its peak on day 5 rather than on day 15. Most clones expanded after primary vaccination were re-detected after the booster (almost 97% of CD4 and about 88% of CD8), suggesting broad memory maintenance. A small share of clonotypes was detected in both CD4 and CD8 compartments, with the overlap likely arising from convergent recombination. Only two donors were included in the study, so the extent to which the findings can be generalized is limited.

The sample in question was PBMCs, obtained 5 days after the yellow fever booster vaccination. This clonotype was sampled from a young man who received the YFV17D yellow fever vaccine. The rearrangement combines TRBV4-1 with TRBJ1-5, with the D segment identity uncertain. The DNA is as follows: TGCGCCAGCAGCCAAGAAATCAGCGCGGGCAATCAGCCCCAGCATTTT. Translation gives CASSQEISAGNQPQHF.